These 15 T cell receptor beta chains share one sample of origin, sequenced in a study of response to subunit inactivated influenza vaccine. TCRdb independently ran MiXCR on the RT-PCR reads; one entry per CDR3 protein. This table has around 600,000 distinct CDR3 sequences, approximately 10% appearing once. This sample was also put to use in a study of T cells expressing NK-cell markers. That work adds: In generating TCR beta cDNA, 5'RACE template switching with UMIs was used.

The sequences come from PBMCs from blood, collected on the day of vaccination. The source is a man aged 50 to 60 who received an inactivated influenza vaccine.

In this sample, this clonotype turned up a few times. This CDR3 reads CAISESDRTYEQYF. The CDR3 bases are TGTGCCATCAGTGAGTCGGACAGGACCTACGAGCAGTACTTC. V and J are TRBV10-3 and TRBJ2-7, with 7 bases that match TRBD1. The CDR3 totals 14 residues. Germline loops: CDR1 ENHRY, CDR2 SYGVKD. Unmatched junction bases numbered 1, after V lost 0 bases and J lost 2 bases.

This clonotype was seen a few times. V and J are TRBV27 and TRBJ2-7, with unresolved D. Trimming pared 2 bases from V and 5 bases from J, leaving 10 bases between. The CDR3 has 13 amino acids. Germline V gene lookup returns CDR1 MNHEY and CDR2 SMNVEV (reference sequence). CDR3 in amino acids: CASSLNARHEQYF. CDR3 coding DNA: TGTGCCAGCAGTTTAAACGCCAGGCACGAGCAGTACTTC.

Ten or more counts support this clonotype. Relative to the germline gene, one junction end is altered; a read error may explain this. The chain has TRBV5-1 and TRBJ2-7; 8 bases line up with TRBD1. Looked up from germline, CDR1 is SGHRS and CDR2 is YFSETQ. The length of the CDR3 is 14 residues. The CDR3 region is CASSSGQGPYEQYF. The CDR3 DNA reads as TGTGCCAGCAGTTCAGGACAGGGCCCGTACGAGCAGTACTTC.

The chain recombines TRBV12-3 or TRBV12-4 with TRBJ2-7, with a weak D call TRBD2 (5 bases). The length of the CDR3 is 16 residues. Trimming cost V 6 bases and J 4 bases, with 22 bases left between them. The CDR3 sequence is CASSPTTPIRGYEQYF. Written as DNA, the CDR3 is TGTGCCAGCAGCCCAACTACCCCGATCCGAGGGTACGAGCAGTACTTC.

The genes are TRBV30 and TRBJ2-5; D remains unclear. Trimming left V 1 base short and J 7 bases short, with 10 bases between. From germline, CDR1 is GTSNPN and CDR2 SVGIG (reference sequence). This CDR3 is built from 12 residues. In DNA, the CDR3 is TGTGCCTGGAGTGGACGAGAGCGGACCCAGTACTTC. It codes for CAWSGRERTQYF.

This clonotype was counted only a few times. This chain links TRBV18 with TRBJ2-7; 7 bases match TRBD1. Per the germline V gene, CDR1 is KGHSH and CDR2 is LQKENI. V lost 3 bases, J lost 5 bases, and 7 bases stayed unmatched. This CDR3 spans 14 amino acids. The CDR3 reads CASSPRRGPDEQYF. Here the CDR3 DNA reads TGTGCCAGCTCACCGAGAAGGGGGCCTGACGAGCAGTACTTC.

V is TRBV20-1 and J is TRBJ1-6; D is ambiguous. Germline-derived CDR1 and CDR2 are DFQATT and SNEGSKA (reference sequence). V lost 0 bases to trimming and J lost 0 bases, with 12 bases between them. There are 17 residues in the CDR3. The CDR3 DNA reads TGCAGTGCTAGAGACGCGGGGAAAAGCTCCTATAATTCACCCCTCCACTTT. Residues: CSARDAGKSSYNSPLHF.

This chain uses TRBV12-3 or TRBV12-4 with TRBJ2-2, with TRBD1 as a possible D gene (5 bases). The CDR3 runs to 13 residues. Trimming cost V 6 bases and J 7 bases, with 12 bases left between them. CDR3 region: CASSRAHGGELFF. In nucleotides, the CDR3 is TGTGCCAGCAGCAGGGCTCACGGCGGGGAGCTGTTTTTT.

The chain is built from TRBV5-4 and TRBJ2-1; 10 bases are a match to TRBD1. The CDR3 has 17 residues. V dropped 0 bases and J dropped 7; count of bases not matched to a gene: 10. The germline CDR1 and CDR2 sequences are SGHNT and YYREEE (reference sequence). The DNA of the CDR3 is TGTGCCAGCAGCTTGGAGTGGGGACAGGGGCAGGGGAATGAGCAGTTCTTC. Its protein product is CASSLEWGQGQGNEQFF. The full variable domain, its missing parts supplied by reference TRBV5-4 and TRBJ2-1, is ETGVTQSPTHLIKTRGQQVTLRCSSQSGHNTVSWYQQALGQGPQFIFQYYREEENGRGNFPPRFSGLQFPNYSSELNVNALELDDSALYLCASSLEWGQGQGNEQFFGPGTRLTVL.

This clonotype was counted a single time. The V call is TRBV6-2 or TRBV6-3, the J call TRBJ2-3; 10 nucleotides agree with TRBD2. Germline-derived CDR1 and CDR2 are MNHEY and SVGEGT. The CDR3 has 15 amino acids. V shed 2 bases, J shed 5 bases, and the junction held 4 bases outside the gene matches. The CDR3 DNA follows: TGTGCCAGCAGTTACGGAGCGGGGGGGCGAGATACGCAGTATTTT. Translated: CASSYGAGGRDTQYF.

This clonotype showed up many times. The J gene is TRBJ2-2, the V gene TRBV6-6; D possibly corresponds to TRBD2 (5 bases). CDR1 MNHNY and CDR2 SVGAGI come from the germline V gene (reference sequence). V lost 6 bases and J lost 6, with 11 bases in between. The CDR3 totals 13 residues. The CDR3 here is CASSLGLAGELFF. CDR3 coding DNA: TGTGCCAGCAGCCTAGGACTGGCCGGGGAGCTGTTTTTT.

This clonotype was found a few times. V usage is TRBV7-9 and J usage is TRBJ1-4; 7 positions agree with TRBD1. Trimming cost V 5 bases and J 6 bases; bases outside gene matches: 9. The CDR3 extends over 15 amino acids. Germline V gives CDR1 SEHNR, CDR2 FQNEAQ (reference sequence). CDR3 sequence: CASSKDRGRDEKLFF. CDR3 DNA: TGTGCCAGCAGCAAAGATAGGGGGCGAGATGAAAAACTGTTTTTT.

Many counts were recorded for this clonotype. The chain employs TRBV7-9 and TRBJ2-7; 8 bases align to TRBD2. Germline-derived CDR1 and CDR2 are SEHNR and FQNEAQ (reference sequence). J was trimmed by 2 bases and V by 1 base; bases with no gene match: 10. CDR3 length: 17 residues. CDR3 sequence: CASSLVPAGGAPYEQYF. In DNA form, the CDR3 reads TGTGCCAGCAGCTTAGTCCCCGCCGGGGGGGCACCCTACGAGCAGTACTTC.

The chain has TRBV7-2 and TRBJ2-7; D is ambiguous. Germline V gene data show CDR1 as SGHTA and CDR2 as FQGNSA. V was cut by 1 base and J by 3 bases, with 13 bases left in between. CDR3 length: 15 amino acids. In DNA form, the CDR3 reads TGTGCCAGCAGCTTAGTTTCCGTTACGCGCTACGAGCAGTACTTC. Translating it yields CASSLVSVTRYEQYF.

CDR3 coding DNA: TGCAGTGCTCCGCAGGGGGTCAGCTACACCTTC. It specifies CSAPQGVSYTF. This chain connects TRBV20-1 to TRBJ1-2; 7 bases line up with TRBD1. V lost 5 bases to trimming and J lost 9 bases; unmatched junction nucleotides: 6. CDR1 is DFQATT, CDR2 SNEGSKA, per germline (reference sequence). The CDR3 length is 11 residues.